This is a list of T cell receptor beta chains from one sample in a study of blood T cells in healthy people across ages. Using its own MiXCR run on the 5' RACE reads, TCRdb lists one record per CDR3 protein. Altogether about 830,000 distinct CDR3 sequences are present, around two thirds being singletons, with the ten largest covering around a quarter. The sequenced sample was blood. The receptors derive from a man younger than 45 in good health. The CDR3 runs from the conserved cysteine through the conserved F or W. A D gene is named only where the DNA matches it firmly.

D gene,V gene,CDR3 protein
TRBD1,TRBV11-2,CASSPGQGRIYEQYF
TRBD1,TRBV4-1,CASSHRQGLDEQFF
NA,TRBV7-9,CASSSFRGEQFF
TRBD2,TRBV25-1,CASKGLAGGYNEQFF
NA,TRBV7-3,CASSLGPRSSYNEQFF
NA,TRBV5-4,CASSSGTYSSYEQYF
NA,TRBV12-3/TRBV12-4,CASSLGAAEAFF
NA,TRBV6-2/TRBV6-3,CASTDGEAYNEQFF
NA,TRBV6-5,CASSPNSYYGYTF
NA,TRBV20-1,CSVTEYEQYF
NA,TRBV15,CATSGSQGDRPGELFF
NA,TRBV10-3,CDTLKGQGAISSGGAYEQYF
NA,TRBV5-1,CASSPMGQGSYEQYF
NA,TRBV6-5,CASSSIRAKNIQYF
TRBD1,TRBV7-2,CASSPRGSAPDSPLHF
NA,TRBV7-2,CASSQGRTFQETQYF
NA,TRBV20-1,CSARDRVATSQQYF
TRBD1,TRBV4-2,CASSQGQGLTSYEQYF
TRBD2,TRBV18,CASSPSTAGGPGNEQFF
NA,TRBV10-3,CAISEGDNYEQYF
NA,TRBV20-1,CSATPDGAGETQYF
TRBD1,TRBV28,CASGTGILNEQFF
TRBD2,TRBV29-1,CSVPPKAGDYNEQFF
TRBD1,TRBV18,CASSPGQGSDYGYTF
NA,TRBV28,CASSSPGETQGLRGYGYTF
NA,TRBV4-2,CASSQALGIGETPYF
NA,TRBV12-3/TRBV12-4,CASSALPSSSYNEQFF
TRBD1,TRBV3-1,CASSQEQGGRERLFF
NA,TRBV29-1,CSFGGVSTEAFF
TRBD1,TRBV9,CASSVSGTGGYEQYF
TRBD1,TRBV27,CASSFVTGGPPNQPQHF
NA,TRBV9,CASSPRVEETQYF
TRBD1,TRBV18,CASSARQGFTDTQYF
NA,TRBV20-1,CSARPGVFYEQYF
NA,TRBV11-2,CASSLEIFGQSPLHF
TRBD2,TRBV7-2,CASSRQLSLAGGPQETQYF
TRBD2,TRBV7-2,CASSPRGGLVYNEQYF
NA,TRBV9,CASSVEGWSTEAFF
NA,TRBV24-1,CATSTGLLYGYTF
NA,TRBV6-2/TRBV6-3,CASSFRARDHEQYF
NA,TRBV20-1,CSGQGLRPDTQYF
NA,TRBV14,CASSLSFNYGYTF
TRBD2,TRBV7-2,CASSSSGGARLDTQYF
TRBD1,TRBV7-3,CASSLGQGPMTEAFF
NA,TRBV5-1,CSSSLDRNNGYTF
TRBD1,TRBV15,CATSRNGQGVYNEQFF
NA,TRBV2,CASSGSGADGYTF
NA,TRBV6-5,CASSRNPGEGETQYF
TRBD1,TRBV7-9,CASSLARAGGNQPQHF
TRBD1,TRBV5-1,CASSRDRGIARELFF